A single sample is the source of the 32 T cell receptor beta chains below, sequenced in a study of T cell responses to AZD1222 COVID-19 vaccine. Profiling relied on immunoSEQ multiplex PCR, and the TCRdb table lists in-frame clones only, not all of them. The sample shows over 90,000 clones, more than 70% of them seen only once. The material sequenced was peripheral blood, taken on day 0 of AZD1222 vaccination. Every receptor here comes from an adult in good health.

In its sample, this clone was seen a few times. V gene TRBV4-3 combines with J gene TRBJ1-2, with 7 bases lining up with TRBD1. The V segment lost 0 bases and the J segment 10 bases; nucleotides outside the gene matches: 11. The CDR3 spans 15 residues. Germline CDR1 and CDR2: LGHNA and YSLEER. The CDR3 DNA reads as TGCGCCAGCAGCCAAGATCCGGGACAGTCCCTAGTCTACACCTTC. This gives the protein CASSQDPGQSLVYTF.

The CDR3 loop is CASSYPIAATSGNTDTQYF. The DNA for the CDR3 is TGTGCCAGCAGTTACCCAATCGCGGCGACTAGCGGAAACACAGATACGCAGTATTTT. V usage is TRBV6-2 or TRBV6-3 and J usage is TRBJ2-3, with TRBD2 matching 9 bases. The ends lost 2 bases at V and 2 bases at J; junction bases unmatched: 14. Germline V gene sequence: CDR1 MNHEY, CDR2 SVGEGT. The CDR3 loop spans 19 amino acids.

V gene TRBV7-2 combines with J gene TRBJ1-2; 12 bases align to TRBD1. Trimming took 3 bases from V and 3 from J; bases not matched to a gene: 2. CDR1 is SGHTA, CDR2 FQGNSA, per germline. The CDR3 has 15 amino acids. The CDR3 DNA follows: TGTGCCAGCAGCTTGGGACAGGGGGCGTACTATGGCTACACCTTC. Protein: CASSLGQGAYYGYTF.

CDR3 in amino acids: CASSLRDALTNTIYF. As DNA, the CDR3 is TGTGCCAGCAGCCTCCGGGACGCCCTCACAAACACCATATATTTT. The rearrangement links TRBV11-2 to TRBJ1-3; tentatively, D is TRBD1 (5 bases). V lost 5 bases to trimming and J lost 6 bases, with 17 bases between them. Germline loops: CDR1 SGHAT, CDR2 FQNNGV. This CDR3 has 15 amino acids.

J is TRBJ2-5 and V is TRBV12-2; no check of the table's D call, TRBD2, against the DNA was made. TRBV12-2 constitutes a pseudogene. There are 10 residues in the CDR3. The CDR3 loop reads CASRLELQYF. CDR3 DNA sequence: TGTGCAAGTCGCTTAGAGCTACAGTACTTC.

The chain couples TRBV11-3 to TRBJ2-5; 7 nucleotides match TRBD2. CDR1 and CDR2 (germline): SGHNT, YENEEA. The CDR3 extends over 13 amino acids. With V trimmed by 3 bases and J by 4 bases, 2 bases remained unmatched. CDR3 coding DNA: TGTGCCAGCAGCTTGGGGGGGGTAGAGACCCAGTACTTC. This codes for CASSLGGVETQYF. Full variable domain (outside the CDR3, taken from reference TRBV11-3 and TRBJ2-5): EAGVVQSPRYKIIEKKQPVAFWCNPISGHNTLYWYLQNLGQGPELLIRYENEEAVDDSQLPKDRFSAERLKGVDSTLKIQPAELGDSAVYLCASSLGGVETQYFGPGTRLLVL.

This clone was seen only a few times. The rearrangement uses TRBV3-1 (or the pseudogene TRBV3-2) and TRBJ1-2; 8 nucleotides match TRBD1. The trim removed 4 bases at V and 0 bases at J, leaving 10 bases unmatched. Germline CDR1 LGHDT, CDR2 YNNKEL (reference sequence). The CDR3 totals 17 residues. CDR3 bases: TGTGCCAGCAGCCCATTTGGACAGGGAGCGACTAACTATGGCTACACCTTC. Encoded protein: CASSPFGQGATNYGYTF.

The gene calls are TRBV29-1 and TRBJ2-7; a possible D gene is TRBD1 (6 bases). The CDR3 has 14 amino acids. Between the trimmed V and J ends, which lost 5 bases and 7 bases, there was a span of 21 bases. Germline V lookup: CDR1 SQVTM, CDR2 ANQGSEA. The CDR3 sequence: CSVRLAGVVREQYF. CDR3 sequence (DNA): TGCAGCGTTCGTTTGGCAGGGGTTGTGAGGGAGCAGTACTTC.

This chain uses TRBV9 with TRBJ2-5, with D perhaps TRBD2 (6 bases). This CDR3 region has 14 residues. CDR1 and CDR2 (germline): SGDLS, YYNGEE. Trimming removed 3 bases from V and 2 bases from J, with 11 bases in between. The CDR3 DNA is TGTGCCAGCAGCGCACCGGGACTGCAAGAGACCCAGTACTTC. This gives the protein CASSAPGLQETQYF.

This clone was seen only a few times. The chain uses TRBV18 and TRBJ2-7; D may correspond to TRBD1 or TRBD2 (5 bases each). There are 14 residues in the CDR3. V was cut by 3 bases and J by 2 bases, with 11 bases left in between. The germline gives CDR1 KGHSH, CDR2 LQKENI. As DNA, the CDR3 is TGTGCCAGCTCACCTCGGGACGGAACCTACGAGCAGTACTTC. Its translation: CASSPRDGTYEQYF.

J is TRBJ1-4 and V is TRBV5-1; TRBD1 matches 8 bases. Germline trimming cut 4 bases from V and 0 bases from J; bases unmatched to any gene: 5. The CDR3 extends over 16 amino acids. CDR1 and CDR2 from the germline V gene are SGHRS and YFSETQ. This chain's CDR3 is CASSKGQGATNEKLFF. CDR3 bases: TGCGCCAGCAGCAAAGGACAGGGCGCAACTAATGAAAAACTGTTTTTT.

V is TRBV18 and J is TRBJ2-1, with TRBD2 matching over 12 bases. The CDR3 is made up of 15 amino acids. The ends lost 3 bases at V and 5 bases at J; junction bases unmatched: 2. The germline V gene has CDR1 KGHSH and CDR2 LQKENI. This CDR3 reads CASSPGLAGHNEQFF. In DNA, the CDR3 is TGTGCCAGCTCACCCGGACTAGCGGGACACAATGAGCAGTTCTTC.

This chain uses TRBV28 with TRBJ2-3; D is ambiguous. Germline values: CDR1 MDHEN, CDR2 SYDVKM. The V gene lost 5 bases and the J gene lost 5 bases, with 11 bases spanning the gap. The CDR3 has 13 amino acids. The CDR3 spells CASSPPRLDTQYF. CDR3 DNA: TGTGCCAGCAGTCCACCTCGCCTAGATACGCAGTATTTT.

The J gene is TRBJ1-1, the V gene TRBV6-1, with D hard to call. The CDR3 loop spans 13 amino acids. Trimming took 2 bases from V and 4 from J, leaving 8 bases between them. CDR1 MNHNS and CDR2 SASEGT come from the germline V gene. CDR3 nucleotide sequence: TGTGCCAGCAGTGAACCAGGTATCACTGAAGCTTTCTTT. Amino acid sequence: CASSEPGITEAFF.

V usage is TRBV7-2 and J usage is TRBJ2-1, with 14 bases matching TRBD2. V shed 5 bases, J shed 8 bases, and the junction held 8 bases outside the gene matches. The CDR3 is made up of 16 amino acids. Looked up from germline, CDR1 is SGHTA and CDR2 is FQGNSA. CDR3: CASSPGGTSGSYEQFF. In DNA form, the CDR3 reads TGTGCCAGCAGCCCTGGCGGGACTAGCGGGAGTTATGAGCAGTTCTTC.

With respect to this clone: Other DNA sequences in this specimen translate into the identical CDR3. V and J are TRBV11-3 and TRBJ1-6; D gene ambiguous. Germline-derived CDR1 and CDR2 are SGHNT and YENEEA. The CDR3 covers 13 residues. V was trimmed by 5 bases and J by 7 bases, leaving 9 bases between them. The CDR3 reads CASSVTENSPLHF. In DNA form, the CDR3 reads TGTGCCAGCAGCGTTACAGAAAATTCACCCCTCCACTTT.

CDR3 DNA: TGTGCCACCAGTGATCCCTTCGGGACTAGCGGGGCTAGCACAGATACGCAGTATTTT. Its protein product is CATSDPFGTSGASTDTQYF. The chain couples TRBV24-1 to TRBJ2-3; 13 nucleotides align to TRBD2. CDR3 length: 19 residues. Unmatched junction bases numbered 8, after V lost 3 bases and J lost 0 bases. The germline V gene has CDR1 KGHDR and CDR2 SFDVKD.

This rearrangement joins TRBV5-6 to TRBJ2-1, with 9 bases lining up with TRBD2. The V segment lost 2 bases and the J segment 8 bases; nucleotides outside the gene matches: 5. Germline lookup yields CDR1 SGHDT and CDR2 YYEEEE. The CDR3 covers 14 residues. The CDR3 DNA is TGTGCCAGCAGCTTCGGACTAGCGAGGGATGAGCAGTTCTTC. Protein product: CASSFGLARDEQFF.

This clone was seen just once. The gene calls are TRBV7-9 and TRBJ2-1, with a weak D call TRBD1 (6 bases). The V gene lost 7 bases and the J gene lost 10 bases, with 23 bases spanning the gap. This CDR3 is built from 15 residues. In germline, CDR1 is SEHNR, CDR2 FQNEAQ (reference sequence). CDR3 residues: CASTPPAGEGEEQFF. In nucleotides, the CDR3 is TGTGCCAGCACCCCACCGGCGGGTGAGGGGGAGGAGCAGTTCTTC.

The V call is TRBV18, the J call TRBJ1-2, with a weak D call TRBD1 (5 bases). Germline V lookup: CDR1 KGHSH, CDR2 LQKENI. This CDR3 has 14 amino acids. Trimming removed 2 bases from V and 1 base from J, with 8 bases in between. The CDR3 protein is CASSPGADNYGYTF. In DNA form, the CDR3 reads TGTGCCAGCTCACCAGGGGCGGATAACTATGGCTACACCTTC.

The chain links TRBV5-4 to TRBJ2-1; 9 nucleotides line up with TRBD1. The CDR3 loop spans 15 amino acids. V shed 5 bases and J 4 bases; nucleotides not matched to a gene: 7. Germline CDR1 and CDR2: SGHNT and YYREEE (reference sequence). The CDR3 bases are TGTGCCAGCAGATCGGACAGGGGTTCGTACAATGAGCAGTTCTTC. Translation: CASRSDRGSYNEQFF.

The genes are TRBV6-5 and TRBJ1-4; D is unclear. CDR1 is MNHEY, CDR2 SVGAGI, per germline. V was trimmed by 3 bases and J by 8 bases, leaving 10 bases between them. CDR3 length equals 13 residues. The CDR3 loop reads CASSYDIGEKLFF. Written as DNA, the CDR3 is TGTGCCAGCAGTTATGACATCGGAGAAAAACTGTTTTTT.

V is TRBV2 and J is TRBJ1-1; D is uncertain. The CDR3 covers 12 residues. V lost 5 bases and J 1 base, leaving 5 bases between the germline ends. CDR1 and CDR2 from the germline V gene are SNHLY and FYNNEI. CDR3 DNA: TGTGCCAGCAGTCGCGAGAACACTGAAGCTTTCTTT. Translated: CASSRENTEAFF.

CDR3 bases: TGTGCCAGCAAGAGCAACATGAACACTGAAGCTTTCTTT. Residues: CASKSNMNTEAFF. The rearrangement joins TRBV2 to TRBJ1-1, with D unresolved. With 7 bases removed from V and 0 bases from J, the gap between germline ends came to 9 bases. This CDR3 contains 13 residues. Germline lookup yields CDR1 SNHLY and CDR2 FYNNEI.

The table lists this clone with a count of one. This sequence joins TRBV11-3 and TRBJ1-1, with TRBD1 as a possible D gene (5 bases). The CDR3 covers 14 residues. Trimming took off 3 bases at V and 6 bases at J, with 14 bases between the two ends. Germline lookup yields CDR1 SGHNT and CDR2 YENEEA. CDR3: CASSLVGAGAEAFF. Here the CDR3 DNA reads TGTGCCAGCAGCTTGGTTGGGGCCGGGGCTGAAGCTTTCTTT.

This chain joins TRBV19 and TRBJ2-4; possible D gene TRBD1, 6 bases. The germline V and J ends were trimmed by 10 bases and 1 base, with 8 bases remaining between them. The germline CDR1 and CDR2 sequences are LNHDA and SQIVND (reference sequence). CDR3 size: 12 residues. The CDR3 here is CATQGAKNIQYF. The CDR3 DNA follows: TGTGCCACCCAGGGGGCCAAAAACATTCAGTACTTC.

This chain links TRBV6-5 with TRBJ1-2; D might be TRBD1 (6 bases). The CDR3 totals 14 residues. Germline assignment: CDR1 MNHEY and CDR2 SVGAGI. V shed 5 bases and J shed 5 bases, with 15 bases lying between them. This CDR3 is CASSRPDSIYGYTF. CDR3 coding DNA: TGTGCCAGCAGTAGACCGGACAGTATATATGGCTACACCTTC.

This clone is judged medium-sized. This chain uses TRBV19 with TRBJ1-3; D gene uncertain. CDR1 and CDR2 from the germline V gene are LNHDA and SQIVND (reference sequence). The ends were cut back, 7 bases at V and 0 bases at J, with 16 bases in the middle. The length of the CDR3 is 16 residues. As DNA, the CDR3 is TGTGCCAGTACTGCCATAGAATTGAGCTCTGGAAACACCATATATTTT. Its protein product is CASTAIELSSGNTIYF.

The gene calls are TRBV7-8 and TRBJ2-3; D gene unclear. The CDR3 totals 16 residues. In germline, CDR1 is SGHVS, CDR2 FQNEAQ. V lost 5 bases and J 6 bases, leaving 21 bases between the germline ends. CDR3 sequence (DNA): TGTGCCAGCAGCCCAACGTTCCGGGCACCCGGGGATACGCAGTATTTT. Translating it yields CASSPTFRAPGDTQYF.

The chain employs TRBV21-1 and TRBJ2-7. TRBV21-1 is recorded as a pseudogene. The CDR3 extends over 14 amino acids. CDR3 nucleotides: TGTGCCAGCAGCAAAGCTGACGGCTCCTACGAGCAGTACGTC. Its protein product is CASSKADGSYEQYV.

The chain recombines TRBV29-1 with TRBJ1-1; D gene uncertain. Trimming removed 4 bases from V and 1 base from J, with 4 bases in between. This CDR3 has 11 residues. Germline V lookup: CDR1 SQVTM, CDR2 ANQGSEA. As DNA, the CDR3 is TGCAGCGTTGTTCGGAACACTGAAGCTTTCTTT. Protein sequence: CSVVRNTEAFF.

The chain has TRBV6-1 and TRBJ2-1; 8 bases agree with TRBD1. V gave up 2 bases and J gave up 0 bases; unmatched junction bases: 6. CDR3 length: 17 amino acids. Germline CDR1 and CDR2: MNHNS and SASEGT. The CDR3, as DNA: TGTGCCAGCAGTGAACCGGCAGGGACAGGCTCCTACAATGAGCAGTTCTTC. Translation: CASSEPAGTGSYNEQFF.